This T cell receptor beta chain appears in the sequencing data of a study of cytomegalovirus exposure and HLA in healthy donors. Study observations and caveats: For presence/absence analyses, sequencing depth was assumed to be roughly uniform across donors.

Concerning this clone itself: Its antigen is still unknown.

PCR involved 60 Vbeta and 13 Jbeta primers. Some clones are missing from TCRdb's copy, which holds only in-frame ones; the method was immunoSEQ multiplex PCR. The listing contains 150,000 to 200,000 clones. J gave up 0 bases and V 5 bases, and 3 bases lay outside the gene matches. The CDR3 length is 14 residues. Germline CDR1 is SGHVS and CDR2 is FNYEAQ. The genes are TRBV7-6 and TRBJ2-7, with 8 bases aligning to TRBD1. The receptor was isolated from a young woman in good health and CMV-seropositive. The specimen was PBMCs. CDR3 region: CASSRDRGSYEQYF. In nucleotides, the CDR3 is TGTGCCAGCAGCCGCGACAGGGGCTCCTACGAGCAGTACTTC.